This T cell receptor beta chain was captured by sequencing in a study of blood T cells in healthy people across ages. Next came a second PCR, run for roughly 6 to 11 cycles, which used a sample-barcoded 5' primer along with a J-beta primer mix. TCRdb ran MiXCR on the 5' RACE reads and lists one entry per CDR3 protein. This sample has 600,000 to 850,000 distinct CDR3 sequences, with approximately 25% found just once. The CDR3 runs to 16 residues. V shed 5 bases and J 0 bases; nucleotides not matched to a gene: 7. The germline CDR1 and CDR2 sequences are LGHDT and YNNKEL (reference sequence). These data were also reused for a study on T cells of mothers and their children.

This rearrangement joins TRBV3-1 to TRBJ1-5; 7 bases are shared with TRBD1. This sequence originates from a boy between 10 and 17 years old in good health. The specimen was blood. The CDR3 DNA reads TGTGCCAGCAGCTTTGGACAGGCAGTTAGCAATCAGCCCCAGCATTTT. This codes for CASSFGQAVSNQPQHF.